These T cell receptor beta chains were read from a single sample in a study of T cell repertoires in cytomegalovirus infection. One entry per CDR3 protein, called by TCRdb with MiXCR from the reads. The sample includes fewer than 350,000 distinct CDR3 sequences, around a sixth of them seen just once. The sample taken for sequencing was PBMCs. The receptor set was obtained from a human donor in good health (CMV status not recorded). Some clones in this sample may be carry-over from other donors' samples. Both conserved end residues are trimmed from each CDR3. D genes are given only for firm matches. The size field is filled for only some rows; it gives once, few, many or a size class.

CDR3,V,J,size,D
ASSPQGAGEQY,TRBV7-2,TRBJ2-7,many,TRBD1
ASSIASGGARPNEQF,TRBV19,TRBJ2-1,many,TRBD2
ASSYSGSAYNEQF,TRBV6-2/TRBV6-3,TRBJ2-1,.,.
ASSLVGGASYNEQF,TRBV7-8,TRBJ2-1,many,TRBD2
ASSYRTQEYEQY,TRBV6-5,TRBJ2-7,many,.
ASSLGTRDYEQY,TRBV28,TRBJ2-7,.,.
ASSGLGAGGYYNEQF,TRBV6-2/TRBV6-3,TRBJ2-1,many,TRBD2
ASSQDPLGGAVTDTQY,TRBV4-1,TRBJ2-3,few,.
SVAGGTYGYT,TRBV29-1,TRBJ1-2,.,.
ASSYGSDPGSPLH,TRBV6-5,TRBJ1-6,few,.
ASSLDRAPPQH,TRBV5-6,TRBJ1-5,once,TRBD1
ASSITGTAYNSPLH,TRBV19,TRBJ1-6,many,.
ASSLRGSLTGELF,TRBV5-1,TRBJ2-2,once,.
ASSLPPEWGRRTGELF,TRBV12-3/TRBV12-4,TRBJ2-2,many,.
ASSGPGARGVGELF,TRBV6-1,TRBJ2-2,few,.
ASSFGGAGLHSPLH,TRBV7-2,TRBJ1-6,many,.
ASRSGDRALAGELF,TRBV5-4,TRBJ2-2,.,TRBD1
SARGHRQSVPRETQY,TRBV20-1,TRBJ2-5,few,.
ASRIRGDTQY,TRBV6-2/TRBV6-3,TRBJ2-3,.,.
ASSSYLLPYGEKLF,TRBV7-2,TRBJ1-4,few,.
SARVARDRGWTEAF,TRBV20-1,TRBJ1-1,.,TRBD1
ASRVASYNEQF,TRBV12-3/TRBV12-4,TRBJ2-1,few,.
SARKGQINEKLF,TRBV20-1,TRBJ1-4,few,TRBD1